This TCR beta chain stems from a study of T cell responses to AZD1222 COVID-19 vaccine. Generated by immunoSEQ multiplex PCR, the TCRdb table keeps only in-frame clones and is missing some. Of approximately 220,000 clones in the sample, approximately 94% are singletons; the top ten hold 0.95% to 1.1%. V was trimmed by 0 bases and J by 3 bases, leaving 14 bases between them. In germline, CDR1 is MNHEY, CDR2 SVGEGT. The CDR3 spans 16 residues. Specimen: peripheral blood, collected on day 0 of MenACWY control vaccination. V and J are TRBV6-2 or TRBV6-3 and TRBJ1-1, with TRBD1 as a possible D gene (5 bases). This receptor was taken from an adult in good health. CDR3 nucleotides: TGTGCCAGCAGTTACTCGCTCGGGGTGGGGGACACTGAAGCTTTCTTT. Translating it yields CASSYSLGVGDTEAFF.